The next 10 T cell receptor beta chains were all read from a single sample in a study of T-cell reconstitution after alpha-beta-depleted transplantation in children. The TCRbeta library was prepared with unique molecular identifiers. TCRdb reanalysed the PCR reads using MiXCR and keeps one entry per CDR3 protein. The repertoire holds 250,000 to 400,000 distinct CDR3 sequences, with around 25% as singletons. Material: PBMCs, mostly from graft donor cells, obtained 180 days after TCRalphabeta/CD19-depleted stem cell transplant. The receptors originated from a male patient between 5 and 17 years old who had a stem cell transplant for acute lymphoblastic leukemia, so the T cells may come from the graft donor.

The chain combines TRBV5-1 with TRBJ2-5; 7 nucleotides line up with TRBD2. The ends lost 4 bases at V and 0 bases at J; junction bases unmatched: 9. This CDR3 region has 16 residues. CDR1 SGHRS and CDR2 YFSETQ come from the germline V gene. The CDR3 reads CASSQRLASYQETQYF. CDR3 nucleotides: TGCGCCAGCAGCCAACGACTAGCTTCATACCAAGAGACCCAGTACTTC.

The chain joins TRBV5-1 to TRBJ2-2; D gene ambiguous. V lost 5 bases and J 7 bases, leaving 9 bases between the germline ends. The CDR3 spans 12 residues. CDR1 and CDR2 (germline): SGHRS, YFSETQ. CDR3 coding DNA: TGCGCCAGCAGTCGTTTAAGCGGGGAGCTGTTTTTT. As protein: CASSRLSGELFF.

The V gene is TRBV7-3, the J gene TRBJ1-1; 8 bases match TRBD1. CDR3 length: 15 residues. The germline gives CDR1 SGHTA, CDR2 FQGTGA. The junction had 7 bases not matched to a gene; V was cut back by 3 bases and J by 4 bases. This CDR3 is CASSLTGERLTEAFF. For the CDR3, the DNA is TGTGCCAGCAGCTTGACAGGGGAGCGGCTCACTGAAGCTTTCTTT.

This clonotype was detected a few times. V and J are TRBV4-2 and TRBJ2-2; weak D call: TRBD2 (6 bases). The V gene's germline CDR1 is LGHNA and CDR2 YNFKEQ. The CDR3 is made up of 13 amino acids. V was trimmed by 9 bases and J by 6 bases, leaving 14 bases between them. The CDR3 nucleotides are TGTGCCAGTAGCGGCCCTAGGGCCGGGGAGCTGTTTTTT. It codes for CASSGPRAGELFF.

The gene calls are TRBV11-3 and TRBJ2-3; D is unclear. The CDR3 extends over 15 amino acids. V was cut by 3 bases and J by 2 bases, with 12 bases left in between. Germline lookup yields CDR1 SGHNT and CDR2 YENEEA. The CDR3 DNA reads TGTGCCAGCAGCTTTGGGGTGGCCCCCACAGATACGCAGTATTTT. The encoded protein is CASSFGVAPTDTQYF.

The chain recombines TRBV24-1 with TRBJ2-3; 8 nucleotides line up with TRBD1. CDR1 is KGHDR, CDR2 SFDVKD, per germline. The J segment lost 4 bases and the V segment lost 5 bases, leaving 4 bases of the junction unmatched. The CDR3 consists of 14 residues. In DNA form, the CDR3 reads TGTGCCACCAGTGGGCCAGGGGGCGCAGATACGCAGTATTTT. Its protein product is CATSGPGGADTQYF.

CDR3 sequence reads: CASSRLAPTDTQYF. CDR3 DNA sequence: TGTGCCAGCAGTAGACTAGCGCCAACAGATACGCAGTATTTT. The V call is TRBV6-1, the J call TRBJ2-3, with 8 bases aligning to TRBD2. This CDR3 contains 14 residues. Germline CDR1 is MNHNS and CDR2 is SASEGT. With 5 bases clipped from V and 3 bases from J, the junction kept 4 bases outside the gene matches.

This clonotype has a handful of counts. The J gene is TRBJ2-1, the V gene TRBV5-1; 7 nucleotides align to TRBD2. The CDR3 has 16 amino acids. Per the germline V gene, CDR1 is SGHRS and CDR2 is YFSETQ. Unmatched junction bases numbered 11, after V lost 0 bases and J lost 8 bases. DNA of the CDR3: TGCGCCAGCAGCTTGGCAGGACTAGTAGTAGGCGATGAGCAGTTCTTC. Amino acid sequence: CASSLAGLVVGDEQFF.

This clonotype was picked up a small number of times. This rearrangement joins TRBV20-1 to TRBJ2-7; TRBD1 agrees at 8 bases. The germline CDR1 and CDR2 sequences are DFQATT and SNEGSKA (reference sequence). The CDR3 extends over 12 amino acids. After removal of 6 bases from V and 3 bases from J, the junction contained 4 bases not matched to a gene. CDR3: CSAADRGYEQYF. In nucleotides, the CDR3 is TGCAGTGCAGCCGACAGGGGCTACGAGCAGTACTTC.

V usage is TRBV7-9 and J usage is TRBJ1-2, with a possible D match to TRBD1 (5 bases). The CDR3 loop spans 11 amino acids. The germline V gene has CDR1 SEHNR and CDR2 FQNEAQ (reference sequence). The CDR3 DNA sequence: TGTGTGAGTGGGGACCTCTATGGCTACACCTTC. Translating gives CVSGDLYGYTF.